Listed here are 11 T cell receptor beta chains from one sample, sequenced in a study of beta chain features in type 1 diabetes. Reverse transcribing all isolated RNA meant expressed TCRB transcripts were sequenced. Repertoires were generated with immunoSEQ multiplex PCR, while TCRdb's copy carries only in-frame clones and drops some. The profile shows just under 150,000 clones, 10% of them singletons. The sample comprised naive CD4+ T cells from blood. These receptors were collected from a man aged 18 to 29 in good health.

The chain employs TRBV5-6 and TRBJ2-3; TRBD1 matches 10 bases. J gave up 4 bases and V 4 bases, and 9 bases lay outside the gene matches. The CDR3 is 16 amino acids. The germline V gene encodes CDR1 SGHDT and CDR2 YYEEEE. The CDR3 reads CASSPQTGGVSDTQYF. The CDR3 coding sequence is TGTGCCAGCAGCCCCCAGACAGGGGGCGTTTCAGATACGCAGTATTTT.

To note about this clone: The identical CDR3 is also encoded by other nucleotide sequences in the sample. The CDR3 region has the DNA TGTGCCAGCAGTTACTCGAACCCGGCAGCGTATGAGCAGTACTTC. It encodes CASSYSNPAAYEQYF. The chain joins TRBV6-5 to TRBJ2-7; D is ambiguous. This CDR3 contains 15 residues. Germline values: CDR1 MNHEY, CDR2 SVGAGI. V gave up 0 bases and J gave up 7 bases, with 16 bases separating them.

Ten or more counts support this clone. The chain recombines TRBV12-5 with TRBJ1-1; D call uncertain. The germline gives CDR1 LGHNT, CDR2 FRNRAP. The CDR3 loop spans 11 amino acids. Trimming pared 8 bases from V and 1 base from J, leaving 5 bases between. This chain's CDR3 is CASLKNTEAFF. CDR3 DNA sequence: TGTGCTAGTCTAAAGAACACTGAAGCTTTCTTT. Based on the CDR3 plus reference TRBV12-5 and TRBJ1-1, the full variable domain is DARVTQTPRHKVTEMGQEVTMRCQPILGHNTVFWYRQTMMQGLELLAYFRNRAPLDDSGMPKDRFSAEMPDATLATLKIQPSEPRDSAVYFCASLKNTEAFFGQGTRLTVV.

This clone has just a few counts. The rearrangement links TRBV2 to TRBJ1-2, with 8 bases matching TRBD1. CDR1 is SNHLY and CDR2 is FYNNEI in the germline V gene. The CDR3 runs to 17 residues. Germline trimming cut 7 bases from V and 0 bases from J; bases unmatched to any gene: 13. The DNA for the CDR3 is TGTGCCAGCAACCGATTCGGAGGACAGGGTGCTAACTATGGCTACACCTTC. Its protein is CASNRFGGQGANYGYTF. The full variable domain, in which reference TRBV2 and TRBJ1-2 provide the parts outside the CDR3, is EPEVTQTPSHQVTQMGQEVILRCVPISNHLYFYWYRQILGQKVEFLVSFYNNEISEKSEIFDDQFSVERPDGSNFTLKIRSTKLEDSAMYFCASNRFGGQGANYGYTFGSGTRLTVV.

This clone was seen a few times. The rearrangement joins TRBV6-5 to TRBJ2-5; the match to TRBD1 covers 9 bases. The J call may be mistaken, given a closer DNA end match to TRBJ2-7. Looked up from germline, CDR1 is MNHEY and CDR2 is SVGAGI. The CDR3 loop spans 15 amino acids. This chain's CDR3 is CASSYSGTGLYEQYF. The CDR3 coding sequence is TGTGCCAGCAGTTACTCCGGGACAGGGCTTTACGAGCAGTACTTC.

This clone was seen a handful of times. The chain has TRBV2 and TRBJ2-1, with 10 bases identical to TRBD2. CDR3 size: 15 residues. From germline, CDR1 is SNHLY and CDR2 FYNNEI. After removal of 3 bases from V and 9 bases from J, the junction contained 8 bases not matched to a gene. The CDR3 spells CASSEKSGGAREQFF. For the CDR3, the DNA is TGTGCCAGCAGTGAGAAAAGCGGGGGGGCCCGTGAGCAGTTCTTC.

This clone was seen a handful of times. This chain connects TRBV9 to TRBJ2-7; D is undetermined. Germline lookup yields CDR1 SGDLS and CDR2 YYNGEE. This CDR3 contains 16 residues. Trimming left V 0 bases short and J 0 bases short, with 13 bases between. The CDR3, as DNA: TGTGCCAGCAGCGTAGTTTTAAACGGTAACTCCTACGAGCAGTACTTC. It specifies CASSVVLNGNSYEQYF.

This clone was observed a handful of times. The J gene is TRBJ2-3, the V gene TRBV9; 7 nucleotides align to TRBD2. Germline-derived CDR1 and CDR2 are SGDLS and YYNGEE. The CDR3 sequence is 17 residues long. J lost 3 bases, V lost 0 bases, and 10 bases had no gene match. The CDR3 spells CASSVGLWRGRTDTQYF. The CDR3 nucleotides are TGTGCCAGCAGCGTAGGCTTGTGGCGGGGGAGGACAGATACGCAGTATTTT.

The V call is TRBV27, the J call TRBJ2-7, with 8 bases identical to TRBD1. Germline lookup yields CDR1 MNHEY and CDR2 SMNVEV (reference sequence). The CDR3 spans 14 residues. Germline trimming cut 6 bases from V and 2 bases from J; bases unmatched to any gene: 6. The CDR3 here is CASSGQGLPYEQYF. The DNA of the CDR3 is TGTGCCAGCAGCGGACAGGGTTTGCCCTACGAGCAGTACTTC.

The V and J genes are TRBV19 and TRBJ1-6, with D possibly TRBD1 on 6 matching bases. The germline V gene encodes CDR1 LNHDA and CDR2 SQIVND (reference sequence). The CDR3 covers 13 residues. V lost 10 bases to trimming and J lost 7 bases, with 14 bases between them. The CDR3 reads CANRTGCNSPLHF. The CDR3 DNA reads TGTGCCAACCGAACAGGGTGCAATTCACCCCTCCACTTT.

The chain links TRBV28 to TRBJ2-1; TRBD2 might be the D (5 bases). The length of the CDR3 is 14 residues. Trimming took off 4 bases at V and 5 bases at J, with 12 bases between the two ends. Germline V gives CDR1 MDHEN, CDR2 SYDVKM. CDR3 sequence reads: CASSSPDWHNEQFF. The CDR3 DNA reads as TGTGCCAGCAGTTCACCGGACTGGCACAATGAGCAGTTCTTC.